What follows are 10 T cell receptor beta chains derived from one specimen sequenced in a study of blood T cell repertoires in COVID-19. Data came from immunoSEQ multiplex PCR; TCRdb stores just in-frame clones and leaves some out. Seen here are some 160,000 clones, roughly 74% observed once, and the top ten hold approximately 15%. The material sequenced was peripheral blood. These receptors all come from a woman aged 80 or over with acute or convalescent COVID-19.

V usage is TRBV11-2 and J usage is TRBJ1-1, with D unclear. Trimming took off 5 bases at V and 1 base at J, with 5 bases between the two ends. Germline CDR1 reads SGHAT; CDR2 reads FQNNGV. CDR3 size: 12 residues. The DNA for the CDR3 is TGTGCCAGCAGCGTACAGAACACTGAAGCTTTCTTT. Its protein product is CASSVQNTEAFF. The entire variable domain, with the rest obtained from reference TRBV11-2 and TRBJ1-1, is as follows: EAGVAQSPRYKIIEKRQSVAFWCNPISGHATLYWYQQILGQGPKLLIQFQNNGVVDDSQLPKDRFSAERLKGVDSTLKIQPAKLEDSAVYLCASSVQNTEAFFGQGTRLTVV.

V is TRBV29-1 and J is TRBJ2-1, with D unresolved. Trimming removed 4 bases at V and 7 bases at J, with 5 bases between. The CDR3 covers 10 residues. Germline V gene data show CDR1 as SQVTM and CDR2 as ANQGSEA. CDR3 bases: TGCAGCGTTGGTGTAAATGAGCAGTTCTTC. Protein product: CSVGVNEQFF.

The CDR3 DNA reads as TGTGCCAGTAGTAGGGCAGGGGTCTTCTACGAGCAGTACTTC. This translates into CASSRAGVFYEQYF. This chain joins TRBV19 and TRBJ2-7; D may be TRBD1 (6 bases). Germline V gene sequence: CDR1 LNHDA, CDR2 SQIVND (reference sequence). The V end was cut by 4 bases, the J end by 3 bases, with 13 bases between. This CDR3 has 14 residues.

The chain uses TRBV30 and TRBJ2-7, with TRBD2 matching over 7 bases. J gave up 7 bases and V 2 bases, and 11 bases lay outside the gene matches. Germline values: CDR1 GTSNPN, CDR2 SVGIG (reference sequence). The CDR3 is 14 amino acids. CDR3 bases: TGTGCCTGGAGTCAAGGCGGGAGTAGAAGTGAGCAGTACTTC. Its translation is CAWSQGGSRSEQYF.

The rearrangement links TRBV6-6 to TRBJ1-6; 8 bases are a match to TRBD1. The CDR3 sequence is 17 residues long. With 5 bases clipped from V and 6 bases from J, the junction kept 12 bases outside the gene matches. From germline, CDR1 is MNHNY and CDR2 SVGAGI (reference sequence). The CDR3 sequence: CASSPGQGGITNSPLHF. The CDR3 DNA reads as TGTGCCAGCAGTCCCGGACAGGGTGGGATTACTAATTCACCCCTCCACTTT.

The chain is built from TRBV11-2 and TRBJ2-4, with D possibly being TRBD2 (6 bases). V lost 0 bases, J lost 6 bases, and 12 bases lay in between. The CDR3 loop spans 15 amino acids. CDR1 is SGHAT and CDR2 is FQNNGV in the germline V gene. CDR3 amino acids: CASSLDPARGNIQYF. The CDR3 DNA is TGTGCCAGCAGCTTAGATCCGGCGCGGGGAAACATTCAGTACTTC.

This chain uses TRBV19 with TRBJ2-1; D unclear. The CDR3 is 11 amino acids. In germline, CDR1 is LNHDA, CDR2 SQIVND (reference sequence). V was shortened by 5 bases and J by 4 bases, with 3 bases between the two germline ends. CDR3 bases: TGTGCCAGTAGTCTTTACAATGAGCAGTTCTTC. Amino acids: CASSLYNEQFF.

Here the CDR3 reads CASSARVNEKLFF. As DNA, the CDR3 is TGTGCCAGCAGCGCGAGGGTTAATGAAAAACTGTTTTTT. This rearrangement joins TRBV6-5 to TRBJ1-4; D is ambiguous. V dropped 6 bases and J dropped 4 bases, with 9 bases sitting between them. Germline loops: CDR1 MNHEY, CDR2 SVGAGI. The CDR3 length is 13 residues.

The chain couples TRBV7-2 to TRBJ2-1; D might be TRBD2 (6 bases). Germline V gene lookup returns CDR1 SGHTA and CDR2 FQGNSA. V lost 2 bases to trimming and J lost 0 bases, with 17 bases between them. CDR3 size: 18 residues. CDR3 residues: CASSLRVLAEGSYNEQFF. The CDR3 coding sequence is TGTGCCAGCAGCTTAAGGGTACTAGCAGAGGGCTCCTACAATGAGCAGTTCTTC.

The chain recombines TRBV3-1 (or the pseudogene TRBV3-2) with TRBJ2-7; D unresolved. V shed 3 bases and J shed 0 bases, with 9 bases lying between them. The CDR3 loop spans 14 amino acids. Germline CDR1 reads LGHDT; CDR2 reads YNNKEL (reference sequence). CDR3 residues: CASSQLHSSYEQYF. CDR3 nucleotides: TGTGCCAGCAGCCAGTTGCACAGCTCCTACGAGCAGTACTTC.